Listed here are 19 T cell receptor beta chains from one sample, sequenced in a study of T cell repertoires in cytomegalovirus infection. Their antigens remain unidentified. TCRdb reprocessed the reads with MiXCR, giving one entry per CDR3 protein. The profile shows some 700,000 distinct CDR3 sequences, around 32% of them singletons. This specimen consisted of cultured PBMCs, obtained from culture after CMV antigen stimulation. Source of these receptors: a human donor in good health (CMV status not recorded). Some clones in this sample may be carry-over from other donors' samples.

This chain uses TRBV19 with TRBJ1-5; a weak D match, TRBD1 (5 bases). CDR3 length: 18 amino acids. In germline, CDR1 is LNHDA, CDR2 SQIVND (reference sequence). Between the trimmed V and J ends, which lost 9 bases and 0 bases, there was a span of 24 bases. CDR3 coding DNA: TGTGCCAGACCCCAGACGCATTGCGGGGCTTATAGCAATCAGCCCCAGCATTTT. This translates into CARPQTHCGAYSNQPQHF.

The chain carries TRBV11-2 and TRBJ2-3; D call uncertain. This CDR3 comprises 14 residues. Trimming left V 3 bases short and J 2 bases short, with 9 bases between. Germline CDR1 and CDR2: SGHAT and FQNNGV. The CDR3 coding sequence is TGTGCCAGCAGCTTCCTAGGGAACACAGATACGCAGTATTTT. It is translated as CASSFLGNTDTQYF.

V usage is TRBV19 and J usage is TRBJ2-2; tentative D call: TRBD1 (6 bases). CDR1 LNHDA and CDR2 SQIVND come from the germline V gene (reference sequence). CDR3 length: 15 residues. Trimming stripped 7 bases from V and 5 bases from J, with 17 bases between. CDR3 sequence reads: CASTKGQRRTGELFF. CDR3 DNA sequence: TGTGCCAGTACAAAGGGACAAAGAAGAACCGGGGAGCTGTTTTTT.

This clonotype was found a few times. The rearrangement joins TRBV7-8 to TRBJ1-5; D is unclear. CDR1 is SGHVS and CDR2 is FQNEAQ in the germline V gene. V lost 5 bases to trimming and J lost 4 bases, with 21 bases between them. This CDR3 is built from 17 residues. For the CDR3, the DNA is TGTGCCAGCAGCGGGAATTGGGCCCTTAAATCAAATCAGCCCCAGCATTTT. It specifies CASSGNWALKSNQPQHF.

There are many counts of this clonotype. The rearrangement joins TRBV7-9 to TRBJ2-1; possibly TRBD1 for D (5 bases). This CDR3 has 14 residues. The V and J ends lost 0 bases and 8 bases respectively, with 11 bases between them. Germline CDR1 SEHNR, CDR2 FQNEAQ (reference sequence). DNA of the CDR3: TGTGCCAGCAGCTTAGCTAGGGTAGGGGATGAGCAGTTCTTC. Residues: CASSLARVGDEQFF.

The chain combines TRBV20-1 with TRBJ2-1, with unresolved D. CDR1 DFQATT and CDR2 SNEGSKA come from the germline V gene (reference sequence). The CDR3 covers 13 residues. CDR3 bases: TGCAACCCCCGGCACCCCTTTGGCAATGAGCAGTTCTTC. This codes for CNPRHPFGNEQFF.

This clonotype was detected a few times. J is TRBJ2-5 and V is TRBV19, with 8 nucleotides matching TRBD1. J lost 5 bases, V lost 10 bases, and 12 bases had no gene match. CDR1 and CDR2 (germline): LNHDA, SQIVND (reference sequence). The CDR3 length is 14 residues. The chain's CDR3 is CATQVSGGDETQYF. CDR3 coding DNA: TGTGCCACCCAAGTATCAGGGGGCGACGAGACCCAGTACTTC. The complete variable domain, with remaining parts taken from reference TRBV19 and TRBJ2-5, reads DGGITQSPKYLFRKEGQNVTLSCEQNLNHDAMYWYRQDPGQGLRLIYYSQIVNDFQKGDIAEGYSVSREKKESFPLTVTSAQKNPTAFYLCATQVSGGDETQYFGPGTRLLVL.

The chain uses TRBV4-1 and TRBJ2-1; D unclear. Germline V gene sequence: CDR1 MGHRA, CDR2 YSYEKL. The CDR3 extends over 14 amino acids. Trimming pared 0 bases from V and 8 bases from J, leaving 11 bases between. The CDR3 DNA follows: TGCGCCAGCAGCCAAGAGTCGCCCCGGGATGAGCAGTTCTTC. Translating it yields CASSQESPRDEQFF.

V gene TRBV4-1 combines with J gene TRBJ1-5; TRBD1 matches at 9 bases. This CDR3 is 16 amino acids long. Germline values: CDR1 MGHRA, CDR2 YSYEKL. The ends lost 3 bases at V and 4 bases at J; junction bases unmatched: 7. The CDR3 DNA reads TGCGCCAGCAGCCACTTACAGGACAGGGGTAATCAGCCCCAGCATTTT. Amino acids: CASSHLQDRGNQPQHF.

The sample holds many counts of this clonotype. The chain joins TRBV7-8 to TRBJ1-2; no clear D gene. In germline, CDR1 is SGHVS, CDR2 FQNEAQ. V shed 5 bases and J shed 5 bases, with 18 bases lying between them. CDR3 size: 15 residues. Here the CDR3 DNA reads TGTGCCAGCAGCGCGATTCCGGGCGGGGAATATGGCTACACCTTC. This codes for CASSAIPGGEYGYTF. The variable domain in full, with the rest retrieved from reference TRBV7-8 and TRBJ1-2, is GAGVSQSPRYKVAKRGQDVALRCDPISGHVSLFWYQQALGQGPEFLTYFQNEAQLDKSGLPSDRFFAERPEGSVSTLKIQRTQQEDSAVYLCASSAIPGGEYGYTFGSGTRLTVV.

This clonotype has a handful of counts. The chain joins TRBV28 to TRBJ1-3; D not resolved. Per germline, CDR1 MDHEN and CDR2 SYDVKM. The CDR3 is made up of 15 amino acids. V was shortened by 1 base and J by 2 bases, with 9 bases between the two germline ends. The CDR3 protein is CASSLSPSAGNTIYF. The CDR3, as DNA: TGTGCCAGCAGTTTATCCCCGTCTGCTGGAAACACCATATATTTT.

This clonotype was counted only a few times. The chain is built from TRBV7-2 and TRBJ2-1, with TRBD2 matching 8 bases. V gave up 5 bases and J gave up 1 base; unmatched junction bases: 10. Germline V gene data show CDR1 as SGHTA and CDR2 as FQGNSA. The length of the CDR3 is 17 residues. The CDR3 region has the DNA TGTGCCAGCAGCCCCTCCGGGGTAGCGGGGTCCTACAATGAGCAGTTCTTC. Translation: CASSPSGVAGSYNEQFF.

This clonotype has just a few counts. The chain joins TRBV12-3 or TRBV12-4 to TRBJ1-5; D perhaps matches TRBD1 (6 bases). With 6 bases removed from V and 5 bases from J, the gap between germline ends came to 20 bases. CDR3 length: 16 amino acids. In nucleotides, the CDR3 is TGTGCCAGCAGAGCGGGGGCCCGGGGTGCGGATCAGCCCCAGCATTTT. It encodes CASRAGARGADQPQHF.

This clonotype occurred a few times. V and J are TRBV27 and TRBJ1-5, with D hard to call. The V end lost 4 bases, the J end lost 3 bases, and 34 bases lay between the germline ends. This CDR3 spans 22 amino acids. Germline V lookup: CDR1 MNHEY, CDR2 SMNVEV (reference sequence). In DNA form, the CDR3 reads TGTGCCAGCAGTTCCTGCCCTCCGACTCGGAGGGATTGTCGCCACGACAATCAGCCCCAGCATTTT. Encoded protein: CASSSCPPTRRDCRHDNQPQHF.

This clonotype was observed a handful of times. In nucleotides, the CDR3 is TGTGCCAGCAGCTTGGAGTCGTGGACAGGGGACCCACACAATGAGCAGTTCTTC. It is translated as CASSLESWTGDPHNEQFF. The chain combines TRBV5-6 with TRBJ2-1; 9 nucleotides match TRBD1. V lost 0 bases, J lost 5 bases, and 12 bases stayed unmatched. The CDR3 contains 18 residues. Germline V CDR1 and CDR2: SGHDT, YYEEEE.

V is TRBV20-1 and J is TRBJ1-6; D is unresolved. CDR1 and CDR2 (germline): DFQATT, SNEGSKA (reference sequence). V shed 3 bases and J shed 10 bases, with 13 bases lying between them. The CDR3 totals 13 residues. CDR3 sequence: CSASTLVGSPLHF. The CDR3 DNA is TGCAGTGCTAGTACCCTCGTGGGGTCACCCCTCCACTTT.

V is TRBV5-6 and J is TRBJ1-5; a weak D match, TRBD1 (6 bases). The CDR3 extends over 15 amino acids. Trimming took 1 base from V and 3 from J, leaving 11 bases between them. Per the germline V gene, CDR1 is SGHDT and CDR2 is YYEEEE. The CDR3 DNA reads TGTGCCAGCAGCTTGCGGGCAGGGGACAATCAGCCCCAGCATTTT. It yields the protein CASSLRAGDNQPQHF. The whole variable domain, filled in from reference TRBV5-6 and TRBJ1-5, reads DAGVTQSPTHLIKTRGQQVTLRCSPKSGHDTVSWYQQALGQGPQFIFQYYEEEERQRGNFPDRFSGHQFPNYSSELNVNALLLGDSALYLCASSLRAGDNQPQHFGDGTRLSIL.

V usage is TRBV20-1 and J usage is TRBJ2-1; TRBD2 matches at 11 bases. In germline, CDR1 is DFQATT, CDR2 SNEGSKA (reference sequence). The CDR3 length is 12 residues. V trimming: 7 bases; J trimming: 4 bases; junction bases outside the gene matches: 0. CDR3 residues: CSGLAGYNEQFF. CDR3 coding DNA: TGCAGTGGACTAGCGGGGTACAATGAGCAGTTCTTC.

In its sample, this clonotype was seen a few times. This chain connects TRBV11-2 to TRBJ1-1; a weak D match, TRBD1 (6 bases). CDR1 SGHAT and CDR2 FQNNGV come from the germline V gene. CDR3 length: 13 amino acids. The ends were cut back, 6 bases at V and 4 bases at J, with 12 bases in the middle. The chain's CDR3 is CASSLGQLTEAFF. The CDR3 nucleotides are TGTGCCAGCAGTCTTGGACAGCTCACTGAAGCTTTCTTT.